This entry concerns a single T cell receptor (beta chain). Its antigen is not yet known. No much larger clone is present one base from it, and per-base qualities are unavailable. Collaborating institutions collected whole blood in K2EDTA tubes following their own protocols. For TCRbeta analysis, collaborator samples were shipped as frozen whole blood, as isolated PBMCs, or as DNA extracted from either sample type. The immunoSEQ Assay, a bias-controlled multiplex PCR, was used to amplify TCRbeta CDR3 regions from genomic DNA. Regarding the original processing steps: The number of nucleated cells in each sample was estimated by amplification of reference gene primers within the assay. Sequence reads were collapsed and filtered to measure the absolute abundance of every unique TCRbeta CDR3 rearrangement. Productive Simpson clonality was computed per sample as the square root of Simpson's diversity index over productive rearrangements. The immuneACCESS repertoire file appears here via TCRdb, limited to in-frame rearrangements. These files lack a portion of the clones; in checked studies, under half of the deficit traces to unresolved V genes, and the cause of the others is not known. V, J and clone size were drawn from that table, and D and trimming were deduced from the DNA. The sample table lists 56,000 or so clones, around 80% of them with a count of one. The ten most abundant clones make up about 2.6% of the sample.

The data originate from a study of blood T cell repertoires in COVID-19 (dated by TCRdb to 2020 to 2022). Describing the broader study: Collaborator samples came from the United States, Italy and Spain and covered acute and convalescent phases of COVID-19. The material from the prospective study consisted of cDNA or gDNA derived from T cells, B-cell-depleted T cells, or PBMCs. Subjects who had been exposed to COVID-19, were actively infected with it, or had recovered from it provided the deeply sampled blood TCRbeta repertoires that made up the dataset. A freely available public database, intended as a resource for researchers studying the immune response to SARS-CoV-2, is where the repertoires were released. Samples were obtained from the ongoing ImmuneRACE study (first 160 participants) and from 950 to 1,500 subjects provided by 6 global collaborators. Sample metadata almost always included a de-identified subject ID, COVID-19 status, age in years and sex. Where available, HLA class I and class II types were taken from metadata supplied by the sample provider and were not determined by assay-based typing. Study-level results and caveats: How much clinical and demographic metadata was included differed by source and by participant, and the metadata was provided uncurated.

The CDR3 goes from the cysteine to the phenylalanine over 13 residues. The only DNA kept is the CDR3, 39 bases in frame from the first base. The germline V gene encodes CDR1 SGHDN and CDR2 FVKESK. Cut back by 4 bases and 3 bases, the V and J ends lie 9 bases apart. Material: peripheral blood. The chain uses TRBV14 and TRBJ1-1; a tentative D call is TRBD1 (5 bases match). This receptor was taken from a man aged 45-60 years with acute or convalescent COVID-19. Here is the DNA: TGTGCCAGCAGCCTCATGGGGCACACTGAAGCTTTCTTT. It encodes CASSLMGHTEAFF.